The entry below describes one T cell receptor beta chain. The target of this receptor is not known. The sample holds no much larger clone one base away, and base qualities are not on file. To sequence the TCRbeta CDR3 region, genomic DNA was isolated from the sorted cells. The immunoSEQ Assay was used to sequence the TCRbeta CDR3 regions. TCRdb limited this immuneACCESS table to in-frame rearrangements with V and J called. A share of clones is missing; checked studies link under half to unresolved V genes, and the rest is unexplained. For this sample the table gives 40,000 to 60,000 clones, of which about 75% were detected only once. The top ten clones comprise over 6.5% of the sample. The CDR3 goes from the cysteine to the phenylalanine over 15 residues. This entry keeps only the CDR3 DNA: 45 bases, framed from base 1. A distance of 14 bases separates the germline ends of V and J, which lose 3 bases and 3 bases respectively. The germline V gene sets CDR1 to SGHTA and CDR2 to FQGNSA.

The data belong to a study of OX40 agonist ivuxolimab in advanced cancers. Concerning the study at large: The costimulatory receptor OX40 (CD134) was targeted by ivuxolimab, a fully human IgG2 agonistic monoclonal antibody. Intravenous ivuxolimab was administered to patients every 2 weeks at six dose levels: 0.01, 0.1, 0.3, 1.5, 3 and 10 mg/kg. Of the approximately 54 patients in dose escalation, about 19 had hepatocellular carcinoma, around 15 had melanoma, 9 had renal cell carcinoma and 9 had head and neck cancer. In the dose-escalation cohort, around four fifths of patients were male, and the mean age was roughly 56 years with a range of about 23 to 79. Patients were allowed to have had prior anti-PD-1, anti-PD-L1 or anti-CTLA-4 therapy, and less than 45% of the dose-escalation patients had previously received checkpoint inhibitors. Partial responses occurred in three dose-escalation patients, of whom one had hepatocellular carcinoma and two had cutaneous melanoma. The point of sequencing TCRbeta in the periphery was to test whether ivuxolimab changed TCR sequence diversity and drove clonal T-cell expansion. The monotherapy dose-escalation portion (N of about 47 patients) of the phase I ivuxolimab trial is reported in the paper. Here is what the overall study found, with its caveats: In partial responders in the 0.1-3.0 mg/kg groups, normalized peripheral clonal expansion was found to be among the lowest, especially among CD8+ T cells. Low levels of normalized T-cell clonal expansion were also seen in some patients who did not respond. On average, CD8+ T cells showed more expanded clones than CD4+ T cells after ivuxolimab. Which antigens the clonally expanded peripheral T cells were specific for was not determined. Clonal expansion of both CD4+ and CD8+ blood T cells was observed from baseline to week 6 at doses 0.1 to 3.0 mg/kg.

The trial excluded patients who had a history of autoimmune disease or who were on systemic immunosuppression. Peripheral blood for TCR sequencing was drawn from every dose cohort at baseline, at cycle 4 day 1 and at cycle 7 day 1. The samples were drawn from a first-in-human, open-label, multicenter phase I dose-escalation trial of ivuxolimab. The trial enrolled adults with locally advanced or metastatic head and neck squamous cell, hepatocellular, melanoma or renal cell carcinoma. Before TCR sequencing, CD4+ T cells and CD8+ T cells were sorted from peripheral blood as separate populations. The sequencing used CD4+ or CD8+ T cells sorted from blood, collected in a trial of the OX40 agonist ivuxolimab. This TCR derives from an adult with an advanced solid tumor such as melanoma, head and neck, liver or kidney cancer. The rearranged chain carries TRBV7-2 and TRBJ1-2; possibly the D gene is TRBD1, per 5 matching bases. The DNA sequence follows: TGTGCCAGCAGCTTCCAGGTCGTAGGGGACTATGGCTACACCTTC. The encoded protein is CASSFQVVGDYGYTF.